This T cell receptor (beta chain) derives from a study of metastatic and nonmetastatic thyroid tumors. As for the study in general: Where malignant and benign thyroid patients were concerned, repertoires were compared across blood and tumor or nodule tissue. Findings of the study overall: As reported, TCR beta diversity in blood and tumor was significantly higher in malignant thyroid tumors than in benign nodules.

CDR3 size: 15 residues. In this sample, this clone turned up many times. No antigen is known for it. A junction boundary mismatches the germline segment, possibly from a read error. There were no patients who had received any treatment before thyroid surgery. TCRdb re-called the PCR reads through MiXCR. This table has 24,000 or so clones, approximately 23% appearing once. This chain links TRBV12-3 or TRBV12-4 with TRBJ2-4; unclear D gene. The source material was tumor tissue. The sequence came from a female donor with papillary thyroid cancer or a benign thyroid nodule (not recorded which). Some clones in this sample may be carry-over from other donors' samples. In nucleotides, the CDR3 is TGTACCAGCAGTTTTTACAGCATAGCCAAAAACATTCAGTACTTC. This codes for CTSSFYSIAKNIQYF.